The source of this TCR beta chain is a study of blood T cell repertoires in COVID-19. Study in general: Samples came from the United States, Italy and Spain, spanning acute and convalescent COVID-19. PBMCs, B-cell-depleted T cells, or T cells provided the cDNA or gDNA that made up the material.

Germline V gene sequence: CDR1 ENHRY, CDR2 SYGVKD. This CDR3 comprises 16 residues. The V segment lost 6 bases and the J segment 2 bases; nucleotides outside the gene matches: 4. Here immunoSEQ multiplex PCR was the method, and the copy in TCRdb shows in-frame clones only, minus some. The table includes about 340,000 clones, more than 70% detected once. This TCR came from a man aged 25-40 years with active or convalescent COVID-19. Sequenced: peripheral blood. The chain joins TRBV10-3 to TRBJ2-3, with 14 bases matching TRBD2. The CDR3 DNA reads as TGTGCCATCAGGGGGACTAGCGGGAGCCTCACAGATACGCAGTATTTT. Its translation: CAIRGTSGSLTDTQYF.